This T cell receptor beta chain was sequenced for a study of beta chain features in type 1 diabetes. This CDR3 contains 13 residues. The ends were cut back, 3 bases at V and 3 bases at J, with 9 bases in the middle. CDR1 is MNHEY, CDR2 SMNVEV, per germline (reference sequence). The investigators reverse transcribed all of the isolated RNA, so they sequenced expressed TCRB transcripts. The method was immunoSEQ multiplex PCR; TCRdb's version includes in-frame clones alone and lacks a portion of them. Of around 300,000 clones listed, 14% were seen once; the top ten hold 5.5% to 7.5%. This sequence was found in a young man in good health. The rearrangement joins TRBV27 to TRBJ2-7; a weak D match, TRBD1 (5 bases). What was sequenced was central memory CD4+ T cells from blood. CDR3 in amino acids: CASSLTVDYEQYF. As DNA, the CDR3 is TGTGCCAGCAGTTTGACAGTTGACTACGAGCAGTACTTC.